Listed here is a single TCR beta chain. Antigen: not known. Using immunoSEQ multiplex PCR, the repertoire was profiled, and TCRdb retains in-frame clones only, with some absent. The profile covers tens of thousands of clones, with roughly 84% appearing a single time and around 0.47% taken by the ten largest. This sample was included in a study of OX40 agonist ivuxolimab in advanced cancers. Study summary: Dose-escalation patients' cancers were hepatocellular carcinoma, melanoma, renal cell or head and neck cancer.

This CDR3 region has 8 residues. Germline assignment: CDR1 SQVTM and CDR2 ANQGSEA. Study-wide results and limits: Among the least clonally expanded were partial responders at 0.1-3.0 mg/kg.

The chain joins TRBV29-1 to TRBJ2-1; no definite D call. This receptor was identified in an adult with an advanced solid tumor such as melanoma, head and neck, liver or kidney cancer. The specimen comprised CD4+ or CD8+ T cells sorted from blood, sampled in a trial of the OX40 agonist ivuxolimab. The CDR3 sequence: CGWGEQFF. CDR3 DNA: TGCGGTTGGGGTGAGCAGTTCTTC.